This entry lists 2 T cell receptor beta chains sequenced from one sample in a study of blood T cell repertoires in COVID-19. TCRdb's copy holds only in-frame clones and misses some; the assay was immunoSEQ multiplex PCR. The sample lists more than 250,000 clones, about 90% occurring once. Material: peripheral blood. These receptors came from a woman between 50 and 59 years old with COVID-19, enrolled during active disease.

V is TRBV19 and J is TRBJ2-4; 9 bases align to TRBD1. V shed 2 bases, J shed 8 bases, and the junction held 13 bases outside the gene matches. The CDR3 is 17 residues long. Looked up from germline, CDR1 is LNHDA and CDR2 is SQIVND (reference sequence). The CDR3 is CASSIYYRTGDRDIQYF. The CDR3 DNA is TGTGCCAGTAGTATATATTATCGGACAGGGGACCGGGACATTCAGTACTTC.

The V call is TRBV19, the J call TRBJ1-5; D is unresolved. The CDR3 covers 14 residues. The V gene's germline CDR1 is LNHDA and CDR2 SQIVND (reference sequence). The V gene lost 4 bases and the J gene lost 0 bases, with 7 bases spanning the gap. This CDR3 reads CASSRHNSNQPQHF. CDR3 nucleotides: TGTGCCAGTAGTAGGCATAATAGCAATCAGCCCCAGCATTTT.